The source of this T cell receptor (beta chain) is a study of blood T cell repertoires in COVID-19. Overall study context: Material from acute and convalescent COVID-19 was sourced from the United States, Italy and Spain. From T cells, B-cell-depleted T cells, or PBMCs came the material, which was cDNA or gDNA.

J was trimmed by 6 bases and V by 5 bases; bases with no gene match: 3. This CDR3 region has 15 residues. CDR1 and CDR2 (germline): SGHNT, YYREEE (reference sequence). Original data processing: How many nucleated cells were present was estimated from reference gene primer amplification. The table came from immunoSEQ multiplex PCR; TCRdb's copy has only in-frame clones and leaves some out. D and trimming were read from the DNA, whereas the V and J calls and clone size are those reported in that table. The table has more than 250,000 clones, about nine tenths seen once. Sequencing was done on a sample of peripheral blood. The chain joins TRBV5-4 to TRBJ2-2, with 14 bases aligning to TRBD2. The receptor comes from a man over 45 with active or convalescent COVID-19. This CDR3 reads CASRTSGGASGELFF. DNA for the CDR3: TGTGCCAGCAGGACTAGCGGGGGGGCCTCCGGGGAGCTGTTTTTT.